The rows below give T cell receptor beta chains drawn from one sample of a study of blood T cell repertoires in COVID-19. The data were produced by immunoSEQ multiplex PCR, yet TCRdb's version contains in-frame clones alone and is incomplete. Here the sample spans under 150,000 clones, 85% being singletons. Sequencing was done on a sample of PBMCs or T cells enriched from blood (not recorded which). Receptors originate from a woman in her thirties or forties who had recovered from COVID-19. Both conserved end residues are part of each CDR3. The order of the fields is D gene, V gene, CDR3 protein. A D gene is named only where the DNA matches it firmly.

d_gene: .; v_gene: TRBV3-1/TRBV3-2; CDR3aa: CASSQGVSGSYNEQFF
d_gene: .; v_gene: TRBV30; CDR3aa: CAWSVSINYGYTF
d_gene: TRBD2; v_gene: TRBV5-6; CDR3aa: CASSFSTSGSSYNEQFF
d_gene: .; v_gene: TRBV30; CDR3aa: CAWAESNLNTGELFF
d_gene: TRBD1; v_gene: TRBV5-1; CDR3aa: CASSTHLTGGSTDTQYF
d_gene: .; v_gene: TRBV21-1; CDR3aa: CASSKLWGRGGSNQPQHF
d_gene: TRBD2; v_gene: TRBV5-1; CDR3aa: CASSIDPGVAGAYEQYF
d_gene: TRBD1; v_gene: TRBV30; CDR3aa: CAWRQGDNQPQHF
d_gene: .; v_gene: TRBV10-2; CDR3aa: CASSEGVLETQYF
d_gene: .; v_gene: TRBV4-2; CDR3aa: CASSLRGNREQYF
d_gene: TRBD2; v_gene: TRBV11-2; CDR3aa: CASSLQRTSGAYEQYF
d_gene: .; v_gene: TRBV6-6; CDR3aa: CASTRLGQAKNIQYF
d_gene: TRBD2; v_gene: TRBV5-1; CDR3aa: CASSLRTSGNYNEQFF
d_gene: .; v_gene: TRBV7-2; CDR3aa: CASRRGSGTYGYTF
d_gene: TRBD2; v_gene: TRBV30; CDR3aa: CAWSVWEGEDTQYF
d_gene: TRBD1; v_gene: TRBV6-8; CDR3aa: CASRPLGTGADKNIQYF
d_gene: TRBD2; v_gene: TRBV3-1/TRBV3-2; CDR3aa: CASSLPGTSGGYEQYF
d_gene: TRBD1; v_gene: TRBV29-1; CDR3aa: CSSPGTAKNTEAFF
d_gene: TRBD2; v_gene: TRBV5-1; CDR3aa: CASSFGLADTYEQYF
d_gene: .; v_gene: TRBV6-5; CDR3aa: CASSYSLQGGGYTF
d_gene: .; v_gene: TRBV7-8; CDR3aa: CASSPTPQLQFF
d_gene: TRBD2; v_gene: TRBV5-8; CDR3aa: CASSLAGRKETQYF
d_gene: .; v_gene: TRBV12-3/TRBV12-4; CDR3aa: CASSLARVGGYTF
d_gene: TRBD1; v_gene: TRBV4-2; CDR3aa: CASSRSLAGGSYEQYF
d_gene: TRBD1; v_gene: TRBV11-2; CDR3aa: CASSLGGTGYGYTF
d_gene: .; v_gene: TRBV7-2; CDR3aa: CASSPGPTDTQYF
d_gene: TRBD2; v_gene: TRBV14; CDR3aa: CASSQHSGSSYEQYF
d_gene: .; v_gene: TRBV5-1; CDR3aa: CASSLRGTGNYGYTF
d_gene: TRBD1; v_gene: TRBV11-3; CDR3aa: CASSLERGTGPEAFF
d_gene: TRBD1; v_gene: TRBV5-1; CDR3aa: CASSLEDRGRTEAFF
d_gene: .; v_gene: TRBV5-1; CDR3aa: CASSFAGQETQYF
d_gene: .; v_gene: TRBV11-2; CDR3aa: CASSLGDNEQFF
d_gene: .; v_gene: TRBV12-3/TRBV12-4; CDR3aa: CASSLGEGGGYTF
d_gene: TRBD1; v_gene: TRBV10-1; CDR3aa: CASKGQGAFKGISYEQYF
d_gene: .; v_gene: TRBV10-3; CDR3aa: CAIRVQPNTEAFF
d_gene: TRBD1; v_gene: TRBV9; CDR3aa: CASSPRAGGVTEAFF
d_gene: .; v_gene: TRBV7-9; CDR3aa: CASSLGAFYGYTF
d_gene: .; v_gene: TRBV9; CDR3aa: CASSVRGGGRLSEQFF
d_gene: .; v_gene: TRBV5-1; CDR3aa: CASSWTGGELFF